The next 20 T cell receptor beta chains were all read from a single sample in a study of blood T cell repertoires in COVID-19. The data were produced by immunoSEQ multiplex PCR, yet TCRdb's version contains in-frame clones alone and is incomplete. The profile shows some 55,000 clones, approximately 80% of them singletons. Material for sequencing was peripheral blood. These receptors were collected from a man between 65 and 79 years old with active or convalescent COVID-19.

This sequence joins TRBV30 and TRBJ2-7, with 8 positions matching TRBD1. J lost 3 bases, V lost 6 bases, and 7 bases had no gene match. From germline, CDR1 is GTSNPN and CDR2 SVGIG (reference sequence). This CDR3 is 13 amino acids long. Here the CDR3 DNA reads TGTGCCTGCAACAGGGGGTTCCTCTACGAGCAGTACTTC. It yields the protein CACNRGFLYEQYF.

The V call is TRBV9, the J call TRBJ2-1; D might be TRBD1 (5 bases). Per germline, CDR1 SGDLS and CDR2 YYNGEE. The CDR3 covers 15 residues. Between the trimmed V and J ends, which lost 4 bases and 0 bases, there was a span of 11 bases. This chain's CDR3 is CASSLDTGSYNEQFF. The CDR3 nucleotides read TGTGCCAGCAGCCTTGACACAGGCTCCTACAATGAGCAGTTCTTC.

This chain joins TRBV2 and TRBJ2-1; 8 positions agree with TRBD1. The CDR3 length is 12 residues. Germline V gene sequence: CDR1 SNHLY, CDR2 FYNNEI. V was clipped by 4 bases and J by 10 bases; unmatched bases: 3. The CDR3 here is CASSGTGPEQFF. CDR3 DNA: TGTGCCAGCAGTGGGACAGGGCCCGAGCAGTTCTTC. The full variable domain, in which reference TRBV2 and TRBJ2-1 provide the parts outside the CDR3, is EPEVTQTPSHQVTQMGQEVILRCVPISNHLYFYWYRQILGQKVEFLVSFYNNEISEKSEIFDDQFSVERPDGSNFTLKIRSTKLEDSAMYFCASSGTGPEQFFGPGTRLTVL.

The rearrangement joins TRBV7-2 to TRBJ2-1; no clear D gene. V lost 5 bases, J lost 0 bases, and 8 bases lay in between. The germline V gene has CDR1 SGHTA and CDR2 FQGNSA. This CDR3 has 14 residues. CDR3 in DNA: TGTGCCAGCAGCCCCGGTAGCTCCTACAATGAGCAGTTCTTC. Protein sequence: CASSPGSSYNEQFF. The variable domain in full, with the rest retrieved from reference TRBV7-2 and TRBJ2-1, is GAGVSQSPSNKVTEKGKDVELRCDPISGHTALYWYRQSLGQGLEFLIYFQGNSAPDKSGLPSDRFSAERTGGSVSTLTIQRTQQEDSAVYLCASSPGSSYNEQFFGPGTRLTVL.

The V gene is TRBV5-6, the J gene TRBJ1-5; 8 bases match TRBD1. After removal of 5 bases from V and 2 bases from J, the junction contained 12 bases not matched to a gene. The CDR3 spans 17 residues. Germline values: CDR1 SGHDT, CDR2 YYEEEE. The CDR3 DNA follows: TGTGCCAGCAGTCTTTGGATGGCAGGGGGCCGCAATCAGCCCCAGCATTTT. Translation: CASSLWMAGGRNQPQHF. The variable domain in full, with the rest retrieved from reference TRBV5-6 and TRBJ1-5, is DAGVTQSPTHLIKTRGQQVTLRCSPKSGHDTVSWYQQALGQGPQFIFQYYEEEERQRGNFPDRFSGHQFPNYSSELNVNALLLGDSALYLCASSLWMAGGRNQPQHFGDGTRLSIL.

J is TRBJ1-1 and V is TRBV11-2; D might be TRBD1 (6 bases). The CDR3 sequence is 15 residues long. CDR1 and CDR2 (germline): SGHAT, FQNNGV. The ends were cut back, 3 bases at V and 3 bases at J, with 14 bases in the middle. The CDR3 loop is CASSFTGLRDTEAFF. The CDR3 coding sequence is TGTGCCAGCAGCTTTACAGGGTTAAGGGACACTGAAGCTTTCTTT.

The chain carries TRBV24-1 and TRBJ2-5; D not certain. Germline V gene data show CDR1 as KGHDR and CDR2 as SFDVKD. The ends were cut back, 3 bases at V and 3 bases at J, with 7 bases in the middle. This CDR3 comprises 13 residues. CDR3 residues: CATSDGSKETQYF. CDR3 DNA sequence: TGTGCCACCAGTGATGGCAGTAAAGAGACCCAGTACTTC.

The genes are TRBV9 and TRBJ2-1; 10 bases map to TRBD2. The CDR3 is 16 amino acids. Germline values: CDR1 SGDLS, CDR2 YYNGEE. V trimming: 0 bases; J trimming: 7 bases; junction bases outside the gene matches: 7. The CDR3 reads CASSVVSSGGSNEQFF. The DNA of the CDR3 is TGTGCCAGCAGCGTAGTGAGTAGCGGGGGGTCGAATGAGCAGTTCTTC.

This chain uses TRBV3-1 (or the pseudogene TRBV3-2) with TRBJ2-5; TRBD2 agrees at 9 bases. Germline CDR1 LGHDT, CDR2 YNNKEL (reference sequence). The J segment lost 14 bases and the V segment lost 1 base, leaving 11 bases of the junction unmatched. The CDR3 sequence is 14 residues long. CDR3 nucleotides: TGTGCCAGCAGCCAAGTGGCGACTAGCGGCTCTCTTTACTTC. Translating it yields CASSQVATSGSLYF.

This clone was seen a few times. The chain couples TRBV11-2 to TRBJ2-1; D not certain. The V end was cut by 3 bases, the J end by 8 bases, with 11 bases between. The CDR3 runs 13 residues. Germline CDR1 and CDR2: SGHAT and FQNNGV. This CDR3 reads CASSFIGVHEQFF. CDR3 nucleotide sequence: TGTGCCAGCAGCTTTATCGGAGTCCATGAGCAGTTCTTC.

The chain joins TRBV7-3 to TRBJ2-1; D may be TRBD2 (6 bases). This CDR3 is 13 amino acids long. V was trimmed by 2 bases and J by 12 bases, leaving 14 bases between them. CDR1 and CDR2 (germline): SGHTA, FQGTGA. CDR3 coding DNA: TGTGCCAGCAGCTTATCGGCGGGGATAGTGCAGTTCTTC. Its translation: CASSLSAGIVQFF.

CDR3 residues: CATSGGTGGVAFF. The CDR3 region has the DNA TGTGCCACCAGTGGGGGCACAGGGGGTGTAGCTTTCTTT. This chain connects TRBV24-1 to TRBJ1-1; 8 bases are shared with TRBD1. The germline gives CDR1 KGHDR, CDR2 SFDVKD. Trimming cost V 5 bases and J 10 bases; bases outside gene matches: 8. The CDR3 covers 13 residues.

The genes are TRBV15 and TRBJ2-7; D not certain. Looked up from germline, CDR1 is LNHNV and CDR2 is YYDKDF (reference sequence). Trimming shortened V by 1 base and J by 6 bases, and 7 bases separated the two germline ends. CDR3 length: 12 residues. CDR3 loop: CATSRVASEQYF. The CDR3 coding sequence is TGTGCCACCAGCAGAGTTGCTAGCGAGCAGTACTTC.

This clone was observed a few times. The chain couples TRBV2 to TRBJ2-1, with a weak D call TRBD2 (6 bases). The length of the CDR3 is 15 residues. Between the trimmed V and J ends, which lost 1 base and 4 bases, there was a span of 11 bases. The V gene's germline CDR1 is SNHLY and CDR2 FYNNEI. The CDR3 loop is CASSEGLAIYNEQFF. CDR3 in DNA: TGTGCCAGCAGTGAAGGGCTAGCGATTTACAATGAGCAGTTCTTC.

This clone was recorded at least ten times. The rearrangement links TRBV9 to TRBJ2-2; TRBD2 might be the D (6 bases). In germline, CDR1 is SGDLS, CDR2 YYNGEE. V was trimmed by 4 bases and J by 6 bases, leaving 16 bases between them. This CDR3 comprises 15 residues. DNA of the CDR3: TGTGCCAGCAGCCCCCGGGACTTCGGATCCGGGGAGCTGTTTTTT. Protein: CASSPRDFGSGELFF.

CDR3 sequence: CASSVGGGLPPNTEAFF. The CDR3 bases are TGTGCCAGCAGCGTAGGGGGGGGCTTACCCCCGAACACTGAAGCTTTCTTT. The chain recombines TRBV9 with TRBJ1-1, with a weak D call TRBD1 (6 bases). V dropped 0 bases and J dropped 1 base, with 16 bases sitting between them. Germline CDR1 is SGDLS and CDR2 is YYNGEE. There are 17 residues in the CDR3. The whole variable domain, filled in from reference TRBV9 and TRBJ1-1, reads DSGVTQTPKHLITATGQRVTLRCSPRSGDLSVYWYQQSLDQGLQFLIQYYNGEERAKGNILERFSAQQFPDLHSELNLSSLELGDSALYFCASSVGGGLPPNTEAFFGQGTRLTVV.

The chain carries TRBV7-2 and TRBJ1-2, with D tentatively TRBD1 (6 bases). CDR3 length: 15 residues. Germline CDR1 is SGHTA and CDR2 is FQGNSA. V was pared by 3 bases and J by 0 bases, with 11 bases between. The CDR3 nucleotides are TGTGCCAGCAGCTTCATGGACAGAGCTAACTATGGCTACACCTTC. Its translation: CASSFMDRANYGYTF.

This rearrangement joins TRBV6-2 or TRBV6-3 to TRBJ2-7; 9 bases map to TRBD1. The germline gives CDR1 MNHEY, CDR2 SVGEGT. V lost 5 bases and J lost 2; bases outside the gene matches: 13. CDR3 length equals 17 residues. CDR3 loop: CASSVYSGTGRPYEQYF. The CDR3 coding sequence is TGTGCCAGCAGTGTATATTCCGGGACAGGGCGACCCTACGAGCAGTACTTC.

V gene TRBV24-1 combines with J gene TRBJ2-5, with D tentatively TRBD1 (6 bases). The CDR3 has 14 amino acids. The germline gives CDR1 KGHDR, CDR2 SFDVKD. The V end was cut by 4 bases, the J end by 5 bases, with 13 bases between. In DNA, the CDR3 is TGTGCCACCAGTGAGGGGACATGGGCGGAGACCCAGTACTTC. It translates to CATSEGTWAETQYF.

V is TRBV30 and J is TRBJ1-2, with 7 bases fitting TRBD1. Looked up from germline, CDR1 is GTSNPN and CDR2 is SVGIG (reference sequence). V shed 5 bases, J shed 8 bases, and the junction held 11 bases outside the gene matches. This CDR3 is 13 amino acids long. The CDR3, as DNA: TGTGCCTGGGAGCTGACAGGGCTAGGAGGCTACACCTTC. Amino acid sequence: CAWELTGLGGYTF.